This T cell receptor beta chain was captured by sequencing in a study of blood T cell repertoires in COVID-19. Study-level information: Samples representing acute and convalescent COVID-19 were sourced from the United States, Italy and Spain.

Produced via immunoSEQ multiplex PCR; TCRdb's table is partial and in-frame only. The table records roughly 120,000 clones, 85% of them present only once. The V end lost 6 bases, the J end lost 3 bases, and 8 bases lay between the germline ends. Germline V gene lookup returns CDR1 MGHDK and CDR2 SYGVNS. This CDR3 is built from 13 residues. This chain uses TRBV25-1 with TRBJ1-4; a possible D gene is TRBD1 (5 bases). Sequenced: peripheral blood. This receptor was obtained from a human donor in a cohort sampled during active COVID-19. CDR3 region: CASRGQANEKLFF. CDR3 sequence (DNA): TGTGCCAGCAGGGGGCAGGCTAATGAAAAACTGTTTTTT.